These T cell receptor beta chains were read from a single sample in a study of shared clonotypes between healthy human individuals. The data were produced by immunoSEQ multiplex PCR, yet TCRdb's version contains in-frame clones alone and is incomplete. The sample includes almost 750,000 clones, 72% seen only once; the top ten take over 1.5%. Sequencing was performed on memory CD4+ T cells sorted from blood. The source is a woman aged 25 to 45 in good health. Each CDR3 is given with its conserved first and last residue. Each record gives: CDR3 protein, V gene, J gene.

CASSRRPPGLALSGAHEQFF,TRBV19,TRBJ2-1
CASSLSGGYNEQFF,TRBV5-1,TRBJ2-1
CASSFWTGGSNIQYF,TRBV5-4,TRBJ2-4
CASSRPRTEAFF,TRBV28,TRBJ1-1
CASSLGGRNTGELFF,TRBV7-9,TRBJ2-2
CASSPRTDTQYF,TRBV28,TRBJ2-3
CASSVVGTGELFF,TRBV9,TRBJ2-2
CASSWGSGGRHTDTQYF,TRBV7-6,TRBJ2-3
CASSLGGRGETQYF,TRBV7-2,TRBJ2-5
CASRKTGVSYEQYF,TRBV7-2,TRBJ2-7
CASSYSIQPTNGYTF,TRBV6-6,TRBJ1-2
CASSIDSGNNEQFF,TRBV19,TRBJ2-1
CASSQQGPDLNYGYTF,TRBV4-1,TRBJ1-2
CSVAGGAGGYTF,TRBV29-1,TRBJ1-2
CASSVWVGGAQPQHF,TRBV9,TRBJ1-5
CASRRGATGTPYEQYF,TRBV19,TRBJ2-7
CASSAPGSLSNEKLFF,TRBV25-1,TRBJ1-4
CASSLVGTSYNEQFF,TRBV5-1,TRBJ2-1
CASSTNQGAGAKDTQYF,TRBV28,TRBJ2-3
CASSSTTGLTFF,TRBV28,TRBJ1-1
CASSLHDNNEKLFF,TRBV5-1,TRBJ1-4
CATSREMGSYEQYF,TRBV15,TRBJ2-7
CASSFPLGLAGVNTGELFF,TRBV5-6,TRBJ2-2
CASCYIRGNEQFF,TRBV2,TRBJ2-1
CASSFVTSGTAGELFF,TRBV7-6,TRBJ2-2
CASNGGWDEKLFF,TRBV28,TRBJ1-4
CASSLGDYEQYF,TRBV7-9,TRBJ2-7
CASSFLAGGPGTQYF,TRBV5-6,TRBJ2-5
CASSEGPGRTSGRTDEQYF,TRBV10-1,TRBJ2-7
CASSVAQNTEAFF,TRBV9,TRBJ1-1
CASSLSLDNEQFF,TRBV7-3,TRBJ2-1
CASSQAGQDTQYF,TRBV7-8,TRBJ2-3
CASSQVSWRELFF,TRBV14,TRBJ2-2
CASSIRQGQGRTGELFF,TRBV19,TRBJ2-2
CASSQDPTRPGDPYEQYF,TRBV4-1,TRBJ2-7
CASSNTAGGQPQHF,TRBV19,TRBJ1-5
CASSQDLARTGRFTIYF,TRBV4-2,TRBJ1-3
CASSQSSGRDYNEQFF,TRBV7-2,TRBJ2-1
CASETYWVEYGYTF,TRBV10-1,TRBJ1-2
CASSLADGINQPQHF,TRBV5-1,TRBJ1-5
CASSLISPKETQYF,TRBV28,TRBJ2-5
CASSSTGGSYGYTF,TRBV5-6,TRBJ1-2
CASSEIRGLGNIQYF,TRBV2,TRBJ2-4